The 32 T cell receptor beta chains listed next were all sequenced from one sample in a study of hypomethylating agent response in myelodysplastic syndrome. The table came from immunoSEQ multiplex PCR; TCRdb's copy has only in-frame clones and leaves some out. The sample yields 6,000 to 6,500 clones, roughly 80% seen once. The specimen was bone marrow, collected before or after starting hypomethylating agent treatment for myelodysplastic syndrome (not recorded which). All receptors come from a human donor with myelodysplastic syndrome.

This clone occurred once. The genes are TRBV9 and TRBJ2-5; 7 positions agree with TRBD2. The V and J ends lost 4 bases and 5 bases, in that order; junction bases with no gene match: 8. The CDR3 is made up of 14 amino acids. Germline V CDR1 and CDR2: SGDLS, YYNGEE. This chain's CDR3 is CASSLGLFRETQYF. The CDR3 DNA sequence: TGTGCCAGCAGCCTGGGACTATTCCGGGAGACCCAGTACTTC.

The chain uses TRBV7-6 and TRBJ2-1; 9 bases are a match to TRBD1. The V segment lost 0 bases and the J segment 2 bases; nucleotides outside the gene matches: 2. The CDR3 spans 16 residues. Looked up from germline, CDR1 is SGHVS and CDR2 is FNYEAQ. The CDR3 spells CASSLAWTGAYNEQFF. The CDR3 DNA follows: TGTGCCAGCAGCTTAGCGTGGACAGGGGCCTACAATGAGCAGTTCTTC.

The chain combines TRBV6-1 with TRBJ2-5, with 7 bases matching TRBD1. CDR1 and CDR2 (germline): MNHNS, SASEGT. The CDR3 contains 15 residues. J was trimmed by 5 bases and V by 3 bases; bases with no gene match: 9. The CDR3 DNA follows: TGTGCCAGCAGTGACACAACAGGGGAAGGGGAGACCCAGTACTTC. This codes for CASSDTTGEGETQYF.

The chain recombines TRBV5-1 with TRBJ1-5, with D hard to call. The V gene's germline CDR1 is SGHRS and CDR2 YFSETQ. Between the trimmed V and J ends, which lost 4 bases and 0 bases, there was a span of 11 bases. The CDR3 contains 15 residues. As DNA, the CDR3 is TGCGCCAGCAGCAAAGCCATTTATAGCAATCAGCCCCAGCATTTT. It is translated as CASSKAIYSNQPQHF.

V is TRBV27 and J is TRBJ2-5, with a weak D call TRBD1 (6 bases). Trimming removed 4 bases from V and 10 bases from J, with 10 bases in between. This CDR3 comprises 11 residues. Germline values: CDR1 MNHEY, CDR2 SMNVEV (reference sequence). CDR3 bases: TGTGCCAGCAGTTCCACAGGGTACCAGTACTTC. Its translation is CASSSTGYQYF.

The rearrangement uses TRBV6-6 and TRBJ2-1, with 11 bases that match TRBD2. With 6 bases clipped from V and 8 bases from J, the junction kept 9 bases outside the gene matches. The CDR3 has 15 residues. CDR1 is MNHNY and CDR2 is SVGAGI in the germline V gene (reference sequence). The CDR3 nucleotides read TGTGCCAGCAGATCCCTAGCGGGAGGTGGGGATGAGCAGTTCTTC. This sequence encodes CASRSLAGGGDEQFF.

J is TRBJ2-7 and V is TRBV28; perhaps TRBD1 as D (6 bases). The CDR3 has 13 residues. Per the germline V gene, CDR1 is MDHEN and CDR2 is SYDVKM. V was clipped by 5 bases and J by 11 bases, with 19 bases between them. In DNA, the CDR3 is TGTGCCAGCAGTCAAACCGGGACAACCTGGGAGTACTTC. Residues: CASSQTGTTWEYF. The complete variable domain, with remaining parts taken from reference TRBV28 and TRBJ2-7, reads DVKVTQSSRYLVKRTGEKVFLECVQDMDHENMFWYRQDPGLGLRLIYFSYDVKMKEKGDIPEGYSVSREKKERFSLILESASTNQTSMYLCASSQTGTTWEYFGPGTRLTVT.

V gene TRBV13 combines with J gene TRBJ2-7, with D tentatively TRBD1 (7 bases). Germline CDR1 is PRHDT and CDR2 is FYEKMQ (reference sequence). The CDR3 is 13 amino acids. V was cut by 4 bases and J by 4 bases, with 11 bases left in between. The CDR3 DNA follows: TGTGCCAGCAGCTCTCAGGGGGGATACGAGCAGTACTTC. Translating gives CASSSQGGYEQYF.

The chain is built from TRBV7-9 and TRBJ2-5; D gene ambiguous. Per the germline V gene, CDR1 is SEHNR and CDR2 is FQNEAQ (reference sequence). Trimming took 4 bases from V and 5 from J, leaving 5 bases between them. The CDR3 totals 11 residues. CDR3 region: CASSSVETQYF. The CDR3 coding sequence is TGTGCCAGCAGCTCGGTGGAGACCCAGTACTTC.

The CDR3 reads CASRKDRRLNQPQHF. The DNA for the CDR3 is TGTGCCAGCAGAAAGGACCGTCGACTGAATCAGCCCCAGCATTTT. The chain recombines TRBV7-2 with TRBJ1-5; no definite D call. V lost 6 bases and J lost 4, with 16 bases in between. The germline CDR1 and CDR2 sequences are SGHTA and FQGNSA. CDR3 size: 15 residues.

This sequence joins TRBV19 and TRBJ1-1; D might be TRBD1 (6 bases). The CDR3 loop spans 13 amino acids. V lost 3 bases and J lost 6, with 11 bases in between. CDR1 LNHDA and CDR2 SQIVND come from the germline V gene (reference sequence). CDR3 nucleotides: TGTGCCAGTAGTATCGCGGAGGGGGCTGAAGCTTTCTTT. It is translated as CASSIAEGAEAFF.

This sequence joins TRBV11-3 and TRBJ2-1; D may be TRBD1 (5 bases). CDR1 SGHNT and CDR2 YENEEA come from the germline V gene. This CDR3 spans 17 amino acids. The V gene lost 5 bases and the J gene lost 8 bases, with 25 bases spanning the gap. The CDR3 DNA reads TGTGCCAGCAGCCCGCAGACAGACCTTTCACATAGGGATGAGCAGTTCTTC. Its translation is CASSPQTDLSHRDEQFF.

This chain connects TRBV29-1 to TRBJ1-1; D is uncertain. Germline V gene sequence: CDR1 SQVTM, CDR2 ANQGSEA. This CDR3 has 13 amino acids. The V end was cut by 6 bases, the J end by 1 base, with 12 bases between. The DNA for the CDR3 is TGCAGCGTCGGCCGTGGGCGGAACACTGAAGCTTTCTTT. Protein: CSVGRGRNTEAFF.

The chain uses TRBV5-8 and TRBJ2-5, with TRBD2 identical over 7 bases. This CDR3 comprises 15 residues. Germline CDR1 and CDR2: SGHTS and YDEGEE. The V and J ends lost 2 bases and 4 bases, in that order; junction bases with no gene match: 8. In DNA, the CDR3 is TGTGCCAGCAGCTTTTTGACGGGGGGAGGAGAGACCCAGTACTTC. Residues: CASSFLTGGGETQYF.

The chain combines TRBV11-3 with TRBJ2-5; D is perhaps TRBD1 or TRBD2 (5 bases each). Trimming stripped 1 base from V and 3 bases from J, with 12 bases between. The CDR3 loop spans 15 amino acids. Germline V gives CDR1 SGHNT, CDR2 YENEEA. Written as DNA, the CDR3 is TGTGCCAGCAGCTTAGGGGGGACGGCTAAAGAGACCCAGTACTTC. It translates to CASSLGGTAKETQYF.

This chain uses TRBV7-2 with TRBJ2-2, with D perhaps given as TRBD1 or TRBD2 (5 bases each). This CDR3 has 15 amino acids. Looked up from germline, CDR1 is SGHTA and CDR2 is FQGNSA. Trimming pared 5 bases from V and 0 bases from J, leaving 10 bases between. The CDR3 region has the DNA TGTGCCAGCAGCCCCGGGACGACGAACACCGGGGAGCTGTTTTTT. Translated, it gives CASSPGTTNTGELFF.

V gene TRBV11-2 combines with J gene TRBJ2-3; D perhaps matches TRBD2 (6 bases). CDR1 and CDR2 from the germline V gene are SGHAT and FQNNGV. The CDR3 runs 13 residues. Written as DNA, the CDR3 is TGTGGGTCGGAGGGGCCCGGCACAGATACGCAGTATTTT. Protein product: CGSEGPGTDTQYF.

A single count supports this clone. V gene TRBV2 combines with J gene TRBJ1-1, with D possibly being TRBD1 (6 bases). Germline CDR1 SNHLY, CDR2 FYNNEI. The CDR3 consists of 14 residues. Deletions cut 8 bases from V and 1 base from J, with 14 bases between. The CDR3 loop reads CASGRRGSNTEAFF. CDR3 DNA sequence: TGTGCCAGCGGTCGGAGGGGGTCGAACACTGAAGCTTTCTTT. The full variable domain, its missing parts supplied by reference TRBV2 and TRBJ1-1, is EPEVTQTPSHQVTQMGQEVILRCVPISNHLYFYWYRQILGQKVEFLVSFYNNEISEKSEIFDDQFSVERPDGSNFTLKIRSTKLEDSAMYFCASGRRGSNTEAFFGQGTRLTVV.

The gene calls are TRBV28 and TRBJ2-1, with TRBD1 matching 7 bases. This CDR3 contains 12 residues. Germline V gene sequence: CDR1 MDHEN, CDR2 SYDVKM. V was pared by 7 bases and J by 10 bases, with 7 bases of the junction left unmatched. Here the CDR3 reads CASTRTTGEQFF. Written as DNA, the CDR3 is TGTGCCAGCACACGTACGACAGGGGAGCAGTTCTTC.

V gene TRBV5-4 combines with J gene TRBJ1-1, with unresolved D. The CDR3 runs 12 residues. The germline V gene has CDR1 SGHNT and CDR2 YYREEE (reference sequence). V gave up 7 bases and J gave up 1 base, with 8 bases separating them. The CDR3 DNA reads TGTGCCAGCGAGGCGCCGAACACTGAAGCTTTCTTT. Translated, it gives CASEAPNTEAFF.

The chain combines TRBV5-6 with TRBJ2-1; 8 nucleotides align to TRBD1. The CDR3 is made up of 15 amino acids. Germline CDR1 is SGHDT and CDR2 is YYEEEE. Germline trimming cut 1 base from V and 9 bases from J; bases unmatched to any gene: 9. For the CDR3, the DNA is TGTGCCAGCAGCTTGCCGGGACAGGACGTTCCTGAGCAGTTCTTC. Translated: CASSLPGQDVPEQFF.

This clone has a handful of counts. The chain links TRBV7-3 to TRBJ2-1; D is unresolved. The V end lost 3 bases, the J end lost 10 bases, and 13 bases lay between the germline ends. The germline V gene has CDR1 SGHTA and CDR2 FQGTGA. The CDR3 contains 13 residues. The DNA of the CDR3 is TGTGCCAGCAGCTTCACTCGGTCAGGCGAGCAGTTCTTC. Protein: CASSFTRSGEQFF.

In nucleotides, the CDR3 is TGTGCCAGCAGCCCTGGCCTGTGGGCTGAAGCTTTCTTT. It translates to CASSPGLWAEAFF. The chain links TRBV14 to TRBJ1-1; D is uncertain. V lost 4 bases and J 6 bases, leaving 12 bases between the germline ends. The CDR3 totals 13 residues. CDR1 is SGHDN, CDR2 FVKESK, per germline.

The chain is built from TRBV27 and TRBJ1-2, with TRBD1 as a possible D gene (6 bases). Germline loops: CDR1 MNHEY, CDR2 SMNVEV (reference sequence). The CDR3 runs 15 residues. With 6 bases removed from V and 2 bases from J, the gap between germline ends came to 16 bases. The DNA of the CDR3 is TGTGCCAGCAGCCTGGCCGGGGGCGAGAACTATGGCTACACCTTC. Translation gives CASSLAGGENYGYTF.

This sequence joins TRBV18 and TRBJ2-2, with D uncertain. This CDR3 spans 11 amino acids. CDR1 and CDR2 from the germline V gene are KGHSH and LQKENI. V was pared by 2 bases and J by 7 bases, with 2 bases between. CDR3 region: CASSPGGELFF. CDR3 sequence (DNA): TGTGCCAGCTCACCAGGCGGGGAGCTGTTTTTT. Filled out from reference TRBV18 and TRBJ2-2, the complete variable domain reads NAGVMQNPRHLVRRRGQEARLRCSPMKGHSHVYWYRQLPEEGLKFMVYLQKENIIDESGMPKERFSAEFPKEGPSILRIQQVVRGDSAAYFCASSPGGELFFGEGSRLTVL.

The rearrangement uses TRBV28 and TRBJ2-7; TRBD2 agrees at 8 bases. V shed 1 base and J 3 bases; nucleotides not matched to a gene: 5. The germline V gene has CDR1 MDHEN and CDR2 SYDVKM. The CDR3 loop spans 15 amino acids. CDR3 in amino acids: CASSLFAGGLYEQYF. CDR3 sequence (DNA): TGTGCCAGCAGTTTATTTGCGGGAGGCCTCTACGAGCAGTACTTC.

The rearrangement joins TRBV6-5 to TRBJ1-1; D remains unclear. The CDR3 has 14 residues. Trimming left V 0 bases short and J 0 bases short, with 5 bases between. From germline, CDR1 is MNHEY and CDR2 SVGAGI. In DNA, the CDR3 is TGTGCCAGCAGTTACTCGGGGATGAACACTGAAGCTTTCTTT. Protein product: CASSYSGMNTEAFF.

This chain joins TRBV18 and TRBJ1-5, with D hard to call. Between the trimmed V and J ends, which lost 6 bases and 0 bases, there was a span of 12 bases. In germline, CDR1 is KGHSH, CDR2 LQKENI. The CDR3 spans 15 residues. The CDR3 loop is CASSETRYSNQPQHF. The CDR3 DNA reads as TGTGCCAGCTCTGAGACGAGATATAGCAATCAGCCCCAGCATTTT.

This chain uses TRBV6-5 with TRBJ2-1; 10 nucleotides match TRBD2. V gave up 4 bases and J gave up 12 bases; unmatched junction bases: 3. This CDR3 contains 12 residues. Germline V gene sequence: CDR1 MNHEY, CDR2 SVGAGI. For the CDR3, the DNA is TGTGCCAGCAGTTTTCCTAGCGGGGGGCAGTTCTTC. It yields the protein CASSFPSGGQFF.

The chain has TRBV7-3 and TRBJ2-2; D possibly uses TRBD1 or TRBD2 (6 bases each). V shed 4 bases and J shed 1 base, with 13 bases lying between them. The CDR3 is 16 amino acids. The germline CDR1 and CDR2 sequences are SGHTA and FQGTGA. CDR3 sequence: CASSSNGGRNTGELFF. In nucleotides, the CDR3 is TGTGCCAGCAGCTCAAACGGGGGCCGGAACACCGGGGAGCTGTTTTTT.

The chain carries TRBV7-3 and TRBJ1-2; 7 bases map to TRBD1. Trimming removed 5 bases from V and 4 bases from J; junction bases left unmatched: 4. Germline values: CDR1 SGHTA, CDR2 FQGTGA. This CDR3 region has 13 residues. The CDR3 here is CASSIQGTYGYTF. Here the CDR3 DNA reads TGTGCCAGCAGCATACAGGGGACCTATGGCTACACCTTC.

The chain has TRBV5-1 and TRBJ2-7; TRBD2 agrees at 14 bases. The CDR3 sequence is 15 residues long. V trimming: 3 bases; J trimming: 7 bases; junction bases outside the gene matches: 6. The germline V gene has CDR1 SGHRS and CDR2 YFSETQ. This CDR3 is CASSWGTSGSGEQYF. DNA of the CDR3: TGCGCCAGCAGCTGGGGGACTAGCGGGAGTGGTGAGCAGTACTTC.